The next 9 T cell receptor beta chains were all read from a single sample in a study of beta chain features in type 1 diabetes. The authors reverse transcribed all of the isolated RNA, so sequencing captured expressed TCRB transcripts. Method: immunoSEQ multiplex PCR; TCRdb's copy keeps in-frame clones and lacks some. The sample consists of around 430,000 clones, around 28% of them appearing once. Source material: naive CD4+ T cells from blood. Source of these receptors: a man aged 18 to 30 in good health.

This clone was seen more than once but under ten times. The chain recombines TRBV29-1 with TRBJ2-3; TRBD1 aligns across 7 bases. V shed 4 bases, J shed 4 bases, and the junction held 5 bases outside the gene matches. Germline V gene sequence: CDR1 SQVTM, CDR2 ANQGSEA. CDR3 length equals 13 residues. The CDR3 DNA reads as TGCAGCGTTGCAGGGGGTGATGCAGATACGCAGTATTTT. This translates into CSVAGGDADTQYF.

The chain combines TRBV28 with TRBJ2-5; D ambiguous. Trimming took 3 bases from V and 0 from J, leaving 8 bases between them. CDR1 MDHEN and CDR2 SYDVKM come from the germline V gene. The CDR3 sequence is 14 residues long. In DNA form, the CDR3 reads TGTGCCAGCAGTTTGCGAGCCTACCAAGAGACCCAGTACTTC. This sequence encodes CASSLRAYQETQYF.

The rearrangement links TRBV9 to TRBJ2-1; 8 bases align to TRBD2. V shed 3 bases, J shed 6 bases, and the junction held 8 bases outside the gene matches. The CDR3 is 15 amino acids. The germline gives CDR1 SGDLS, CDR2 YYNGEE. The CDR3 spells CASSAGTSYSNEQFF. The CDR3 DNA follows: TGTGCCAGCAGCGCCGGGACTAGTTATTCCAATGAGCAGTTCTTC.

V gene TRBV30 combines with J gene TRBJ2-5; D perhaps matches TRBD2 (6 bases). The J call may be wrong; the DNA end is better matched by TRBJ2-7. Germline CDR1 GTSNPN, CDR2 SVGIG (reference sequence). The CDR3 runs to 14 residues. Here the CDR3 DNA reads TGTGCCTGGAGCGAGGGACTGGCTTCCTACGAGCAGTACTTC. It encodes CAWSEGLASYEQYF.

This clone was seen more than once but under ten times. The J gene is TRBJ2-6, the V gene TRBV7-6; no clear D. The CDR3 contains 16 residues. Germline V gene lookup returns CDR1 SGHVS and CDR2 FNYEAQ. Trimming removed 3 bases at V and 0 bases at J, with 9 bases between. Here the CDR3 DNA reads TGTGCCAGCAGCTTGTCTTCAGCCTCTGGGGCCAACGTCCTGACTTTC. This sequence encodes CASSLSSASGANVLTF.

This clone occurred a few times. The genes are TRBV10-3 and TRBJ2-7, with D uncertain. Trimming pared 0 bases from V and 2 bases from J, leaving 8 bases between. Germline V lookup: CDR1 ENHRY, CDR2 SYGVKD. This CDR3 is 14 amino acids long. Here the CDR3 reads CAISESYTTYEQYF. CDR3 nucleotides: TGTGCCATCAGTGAGTCGTATACTACCTACGAGCAGTACTTC.

This chain connects TRBV4-3 to TRBJ2-1, with 7 bases aligning to TRBD2. V gave up 0 bases and J gave up 5 bases; unmatched junction bases: 7. Germline CDR1 is LGHNA and CDR2 is YSLEER. This CDR3 has 16 amino acids. This chain's CDR3 is CASSQDWRAGNNEQFF. In DNA form, the CDR3 reads TGCGCCAGCAGCCAAGATTGGAGAGCGGGAAACAATGAGCAGTTCTTC.

J is TRBJ2-7 and V is TRBV25-1; D ambiguous. With 5 bases removed from V and 3 bases from J, the gap between germline ends came to 5 bases. CDR1 and CDR2 (germline): MGHDK, SYGVNS. This CDR3 spans 11 amino acids. The CDR3 loop reads CASSTVYEQYF. The CDR3 DNA reads TGTGCCAGCAGTACGGTCTACGAGCAGTACTTC.

This clone was seen a few times. This rearrangement joins TRBV10-3 to TRBJ2-1, with D perhaps TRBD1 (5 bases). The germline gives CDR1 ENHRY, CDR2 SYGVKD. V was cut by 5 bases and J by 8 bases, with 13 bases left in between. The CDR3 consists of 13 residues. Here the CDR3 reads CAISPQEQDEQFF. DNA of the CDR3: TGTGCCATCAGTCCACAGGAGCAGGATGAGCAGTTCTTC.